There are a few counts of the clone carrying this T cell receptor (beta chain). V shed 3 bases and J shed 3 bases, with 18 bases lying between them. Germline CDR1 is SGHNT and CDR2 is YYREEE (reference sequence). This CDR3 is built from 17 residues. This entry is derived from a study of blood T cell repertoires in COVID-19. As for the study in general: From the United States, Italy and Spain came samples of acute and convalescent COVID-19. The analysed material was cDNA or gDNA that came from T cells, B-cell-depleted T cells, or PBMCs.

Source study methods: How many nucleated cells were present was estimated from reference gene primer amplification. Measured with immunoSEQ multiplex PCR; TCRdb has only the in-frame clones, and not every one. For V, J and clone size, that table is used; D and trimming come from the DNA. The table shows approximately 210,000 clones, with about 80% occurring only once. This sequence originates from a woman in her thirties or forties with active or convalescent COVID-19. This chain links TRBV5-4 with TRBJ1-4, with D unclear. The sequencing sample was made of peripheral blood. CDR3 loop: CASSSDGVAAANEKLFF. The CDR3 DNA sequence: TGTGCCAGCAGCTCTGATGGCGTAGCGGCGGCTAATGAAAAACTGTTTTTT. Variable domain in full (rest from reference TRBV5-4 and TRBJ1-4): ETGVTQSPTHLIKTRGQQVTLRCSSQSGHNTVSWYQQALGQGPQFIFQYYREEENGRGNFPPRFSGLQFPNYSSELNVNALELDDSALYLCASSSDGVAAANEKLFFGSGTQLSVL.